This T cell receptor beta chain is from a study of graft-versus-host responses after intestinal transplantation. Study summary: As for transplant type, recipients had multivisceral, liver-intestinal, or isolated intestinal grafts.

Study results and limitations: Declines in HvG clones occurring early post-transplant were associated with peak circulating GvH clone levels. Recipient marrow held GvH clones, some first seen in ileum or blood.

As for this clone: Its antigen is not identified.

TCRdb's table, derived via immunoSEQ multiplex PCR, lists solely in-frame clones and lacks some. The sample lists approximately 33,000 clones; roughly 80% were seen once. CDR3 length equals 15 residues. V lost 5 bases to trimming and J lost 7 bases; unmatched junction nucleotides: 7. Per the germline V gene, CDR1 is MDHEN and CDR2 is SYDVKM. The V and J genes are TRBV28 and TRBJ2-2; 10 bases are shared with TRBD1. The receptor's source is a human donor who received an intestinal transplant. Sequencing used unstimulated CD8+ T cells sorted from spleen or lymph node cells, obtained before intestinal transplant. In nucleotides, the CDR3 is TGTGCCAGCAGTCCGGGACAGGGGAAGGGCGGGGAGCTGTTTTTT. It is translated as CASSPGQGKGGELFF.